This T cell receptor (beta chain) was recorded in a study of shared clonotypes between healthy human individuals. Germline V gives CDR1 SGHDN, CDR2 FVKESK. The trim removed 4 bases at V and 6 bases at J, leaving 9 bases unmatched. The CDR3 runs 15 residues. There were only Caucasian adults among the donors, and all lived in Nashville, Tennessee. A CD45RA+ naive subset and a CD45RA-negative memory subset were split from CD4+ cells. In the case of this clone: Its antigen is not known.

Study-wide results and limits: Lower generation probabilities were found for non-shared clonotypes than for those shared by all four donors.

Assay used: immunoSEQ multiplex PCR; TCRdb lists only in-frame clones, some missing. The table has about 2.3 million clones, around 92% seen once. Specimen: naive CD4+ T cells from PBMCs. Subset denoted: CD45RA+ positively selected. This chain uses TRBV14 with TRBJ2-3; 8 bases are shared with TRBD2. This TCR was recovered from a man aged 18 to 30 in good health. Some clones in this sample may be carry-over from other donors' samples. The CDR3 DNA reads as TGTGCCAGCAGCCTCATAGCGGGGCTGAGGGATACGCAGTATTTT. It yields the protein CASSLIAGLRDTQYF. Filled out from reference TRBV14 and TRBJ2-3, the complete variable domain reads EAGVTQFPSHSVIEKGQTVTLRCDPISGHDNLYWYRRVMGKEIKFLLHFVKESKQDESGMPNNRFLAERTGGTYSTLKVQPAELEDSGVYFCASSLIAGLRDTQYFGPGTRLTVL.